The 20 T cell receptor beta chains given below trace back to one sample, sequenced in a study of technical replicates of blood from several donors. TCRdb's copy holds only in-frame clones and misses some; the assay was immunoSEQ multiplex PCR. The sample holds around 29,000 clones, around 90% seen once. Sequencing was done on a sample of PBMCs. These receptors were taken from a human donor in good health. Some clones in this sample may be carry-over from other donors' samples.

The V call is TRBV6-1, the J call TRBJ1-1; unclear D gene. Trimming removed 2 bases at V and 1 base at J, with 11 bases between. The germline gives CDR1 MNHNS, CDR2 SASEGT. CDR3 length: 15 residues. CDR3 sequence: CASSEPALANTEAFF. For the CDR3, the DNA is TGTGCCAGCAGTGAACCCGCGCTCGCGAACACTGAAGCTTTCTTT.

V usage is TRBV11-2 and J usage is TRBJ2-5; perhaps TRBD1 as D (5 bases). Between the trimmed V and J ends, which lost 0 bases and 4 bases, there was a span of 18 bases. The CDR3 runs 17 residues. Germline CDR1 and CDR2: SGHAT and FQNNGV. Here the CDR3 DNA reads TGTGCCAGCAGCTTAGATCCGACGGTGGGGCCACGAGAGACCCAGTACTTC. This sequence encodes CASSLDPTVGPRETQYF.

The V call is TRBV30, the J call TRBJ1-2, with D perhaps TRBD1 (6 bases). Per the germline V gene, CDR1 is GTSNPN and CDR2 is SVGIG (reference sequence). The CDR3 is 12 amino acids. Trimming pared 5 bases from V and 2 bases from J, leaving 9 bases between. CDR3 protein: CAWQGNNYGYTF. The CDR3 region has the DNA TGTGCCTGGCAGGGGAACAACTATGGCTACACCTTC.

Only a few counts were recorded for this clone. The same CDR3 arises from other DNA sequences in this sample as well. The J gene is TRBJ2-1, the V gene TRBV5-1; 8 bases match TRBD2. The germline gives CDR1 SGHRS, CDR2 YFSETQ. The CDR3 runs to 14 residues. The V segment lost 3 bases and the J segment 4 bases; nucleotides outside the gene matches: 3. The CDR3 here is CASSSAGGYNEQFF. CDR3 DNA: TGCGCCAGCAGCTCCGCGGGAGGATACAATGAGCAGTTCTTC. Together with reference TRBV5-1 and TRBJ2-1, the CDR3 gives the full variable domain: KAGVTQTPRYLIKTRGQQVTLSCSPISGHRSVSWYQQTPGQGLQFLFEYFSETQRNKGNFPGRFSGRQFSNSRSEMNVSTLELGDSALYLCASSSAGGYNEQFFGPGTRLTVL.

This clone has only one observation. The chain employs TRBV10-2 and TRBJ1-4; 8 nucleotides line up with TRBD1. Germline V gene sequence: CDR1 WSHSY, CDR2 SAAADI. The CDR3 has 14 amino acids. Trimming removed 3 bases from V and 8 bases from J; junction bases left unmatched: 5. CDR3 sequence (DNA): TGCGCCAGCAGTGAAGGACAGGGCGACGAAAAACTGTTTTTT. Translated, it gives CASSEGQGDEKLFF.

The chain links TRBV6-4 to TRBJ2-1; no clear D gene. V lost 0 bases, J lost 12 bases, and 9 bases lay in between. The CDR3 consists of 12 residues. Germline V CDR1 and CDR2: MRHNA, SNTAGT. DNA of the CDR3: TGTGCCAGCAGTGACTCAGTCCCGGGGCAGTTCTTC. This codes for CASSDSVPGQFF.

This clone was seen only once. This chain links TRBV5-8 with TRBJ2-2, with a possible D match to TRBD1 (6 bases). The CDR3 spans 13 residues. CDR1 SGHTS and CDR2 YDEGEE come from the germline V gene. With 4 bases removed from V and 8 bases from J, the gap between germline ends came to 12 bases. The CDR3 sequence is CASSLQGTGELFF. DNA of the CDR3: TGTGCCAGCAGCCTGCAGGGGACGGGGGAGCTGTTTTTT.

This clone was seen once. The chain couples TRBV11-1 to TRBJ2-3; TRBD2 is a possible D gene (6 bases). The CDR3 is 18 amino acids. The V end was cut by 5 bases, the J end by 0 bases, with 21 bases between. The germline V gene has CDR1 SGHAT and CDR2 FQDESV (reference sequence). This chain's CDR3 is CASSLGRRDLPSTDTQYF. CDR3 coding DNA: TGTGCCAGCAGCCTAGGTAGGCGGGACCTACCTAGCACAGATACGCAGTATTTT.

The genes are TRBV7-2 and TRBJ1-1, with a possible D match to TRBD1 (6 bases). The V end was cut by 2 bases, the J end by 1 base, with 11 bases between. This CDR3 comprises 15 residues. Germline V gene data show CDR1 as SGHTA and CDR2 as FQGNSA. The DNA of the CDR3 is TGTGCCAGCAGCTTAATCCCAGGGGCGAACACTGAAGCTTTCTTT. Protein: CASSLIPGANTEAFF.

This chain joins TRBV5-1 and TRBJ2-3; 10 bases are shared with TRBD2. This CDR3 has 17 amino acids. Germline V CDR1 and CDR2: SGHRS, YFSETQ. V lost 2 bases to trimming and J lost 4 bases; unmatched junction nucleotides: 10. CDR3 protein: CASSLLSVAGGPDTQYF. The CDR3 DNA reads as TGCGCCAGCAGCTTACTCTCGGTAGCGGGAGGACCAGATACGCAGTATTTT.

This rearrangement joins TRBV5-1 to TRBJ2-7, with a possible D match to TRBD2 (5 bases). This CDR3 has 13 amino acids. The V end lost 0 bases, the J end lost 6 bases, and 10 bases lay between the germline ends. Germline CDR1 SGHRS, CDR2 YFSETQ. The CDR3 is CASSLGLRAEQYF. The CDR3 bases are TGCGCCAGCAGCTTGGGCTTGAGGGCCGAGCAGTACTTC.

The chain carries TRBV18 and TRBJ2-3; D is perhaps TRBD1 (5 bases). V lost 3 bases to trimming and J lost 0 bases, with 13 bases between them. This CDR3 is 16 amino acids long. CDR1 is KGHSH and CDR2 is LQKENI in the germline V gene. The CDR3 DNA is TGTGCCAGCTCACCCCGACAGATTTCTAGCACAGATACGCAGTATTTT. Residues: CASSPRQISSTDTQYF.

The gene calls are TRBV5-4 and TRBJ2-3, with 9 bases lining up with TRBD2. The CDR3 has 15 residues. Per the germline V gene, CDR1 is SGHNT and CDR2 is YYREEE (reference sequence). V trimming: 7 bases; J trimming: 0 bases; junction bases outside the gene matches: 6. The CDR3 coding sequence is TGTGCCAGCCTCCTTAGCGGGGGCAGCACAGATACGCAGTATTTT. It specifies CASLLSGGSTDTQYF.

The V call is TRBV6-5, the J call TRBJ2-3; no definite D call. The CDR3 covers 14 residues. Per germline, CDR1 MNHEY and CDR2 SVGAGI. The V end was cut by 5 bases, the J end by 2 bases, with 11 bases between. The CDR3 region has the DNA TGTGCCAGCAGTCAGGCGCGTTACACAGATACGCAGTATTTT. Amino acid sequence: CASSQARYTDTQYF.

The J gene is TRBJ2-7, the V gene TRBV11-3; D remains unclear. Germline CDR1 is SGHNT and CDR2 is YENEEA. This CDR3 comprises 13 residues. The V gene lost 5 bases and the J gene lost 2 bases, with 10 bases spanning the gap. In DNA, the CDR3 is TGTGCCAGCAGCCTGGCGGAAGCCTACGAGCAGTACTTC. This codes for CASSLAEAYEQYF. The variable domain in full, with the rest retrieved from reference TRBV11-3 and TRBJ2-7, is EAGVVQSPRYKIIEKKQPVAFWCNPISGHNTLYWYLQNLGQGPELLIRYENEEAVDDSQLPKDRFSAERLKGVDSTLKIQPAELGDSAVYLCASSLAEAYEQYFGPGTRLTVT.

The chain is built from TRBV7-8 and TRBJ2-7; TRBD1 aligns across 9 bases. CDR3 length: 16 residues. The V gene end was trimmed by 4 bases and the J gene end by 0 bases; junction bases not matched to a gene: 7. Germline V gives CDR1 SGHVS, CDR2 FQNEAQ. CDR3 loop: CASSSRGTGFSYEQYF. The CDR3 DNA is TGTGCCAGCAGCTCTCGCGGGACAGGGTTCTCCTACGAGCAGTACTTC.

A few counts support this clone. This chain uses TRBV4-2 with TRBJ2-7; 7 bases are shared with TRBD2. The CDR3 consists of 15 residues. V was pared by 5 bases and J by 1 base, with 8 bases of the junction left unmatched. Germline V CDR1 and CDR2: LGHNA, YNFKEQ. The CDR3 region has the DNA TGTGCCAGCAGCAAAGGACTAGGGGATTCCTACGAGCAGTACTTC. It yields the protein CASSKGLGDSYEQYF.

The chain employs TRBV7-6 and TRBJ2-1; 9 nucleotides agree with TRBD2. This CDR3 is 15 amino acids long. The germline V gene encodes CDR1 SGHVS and CDR2 FNYEAQ. After removal of 5 bases from V and 8 bases from J, the junction contained 10 bases not matched to a gene. The CDR3 nucleotides read TGTGCCAGCAGCCTCGGCGGGAGGGCCTTTCATGAGCAGTTCTTC. Translated: CASSLGGRAFHEQFF.

J is TRBJ1-5 and V is TRBV2; no firm D call. Germline CDR1 reads SNHLY; CDR2 reads FYNNEI. This CDR3 comprises 13 residues. The V end lost 3 bases, the J end lost 7 bases, and 10 bases lay between the germline ends. CDR3 nucleotides: TGTGCCAGCAGTGAGGAGTCCAGCCAGCCCCAGCATTTT. This codes for CASSEESSQPQHF.

This chain's CDR3 is CASSTGLAGGRGNIQYF. CDR3 nucleotide sequence: TGCGCCAGCAGCACCGGACTAGCGGGGGGGCGCGGGAACATTCAGTACTTC. The chain joins TRBV5-1 to TRBJ2-4; the match to TRBD2 covers 15 bases. This CDR3 is 17 amino acids long. V was pared by 4 bases and J by 7 bases, with 9 bases of the junction left unmatched. Germline V gene sequence: CDR1 SGHRS, CDR2 YFSETQ.